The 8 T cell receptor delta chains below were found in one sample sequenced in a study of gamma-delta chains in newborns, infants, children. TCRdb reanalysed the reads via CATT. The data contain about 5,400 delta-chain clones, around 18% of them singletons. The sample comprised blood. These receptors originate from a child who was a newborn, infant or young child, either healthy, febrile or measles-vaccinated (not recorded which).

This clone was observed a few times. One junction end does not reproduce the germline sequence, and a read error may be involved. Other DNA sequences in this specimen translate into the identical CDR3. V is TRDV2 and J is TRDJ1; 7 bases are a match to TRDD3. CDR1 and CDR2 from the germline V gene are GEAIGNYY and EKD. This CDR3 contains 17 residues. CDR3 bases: TGTGCCTGTGACACCGCGGGATACTCTAGGTACACTGATAAACTCATCTTT. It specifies CACDTAGYSRYTDKLIF.

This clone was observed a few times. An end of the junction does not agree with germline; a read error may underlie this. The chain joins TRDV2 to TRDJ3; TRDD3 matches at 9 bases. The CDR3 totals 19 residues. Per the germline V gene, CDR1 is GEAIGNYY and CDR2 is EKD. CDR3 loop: CACDRLGDLSSWGTRQMFF. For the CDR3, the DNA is TGTGCCTGTGACAGGCTGGGGGATCTCAGCTCCTGGGGCACCCGACAGATGTTTTTC.

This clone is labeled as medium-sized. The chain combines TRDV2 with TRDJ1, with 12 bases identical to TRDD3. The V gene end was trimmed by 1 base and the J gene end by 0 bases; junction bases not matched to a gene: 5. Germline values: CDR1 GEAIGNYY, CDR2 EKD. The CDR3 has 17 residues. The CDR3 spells CACDTLGDTRNTDKLIF. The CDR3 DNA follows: TGTGCCTGTGACACTCTGGGGGATACGCGGAACACCGATAAACTCATCTTT.

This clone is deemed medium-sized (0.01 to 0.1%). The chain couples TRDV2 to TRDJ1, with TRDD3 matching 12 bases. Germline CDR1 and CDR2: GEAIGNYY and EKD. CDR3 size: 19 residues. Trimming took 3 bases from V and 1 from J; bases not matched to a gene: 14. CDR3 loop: CACDSVLGDTRSATDKLIF. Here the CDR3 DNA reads TGTGCCTGTGACTCCGTACTGGGGGATACCCGGAGCGCCACCGATAAACTCATCTTT.

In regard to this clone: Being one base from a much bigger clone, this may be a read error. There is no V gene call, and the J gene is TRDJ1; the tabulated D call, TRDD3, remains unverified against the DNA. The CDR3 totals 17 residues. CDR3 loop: CASLSETLTLGDLKLIF. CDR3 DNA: TGTGCCTCTCTTTCCGAAACCCTCACACTGGGGGATCTTAAACTCATCTTT.

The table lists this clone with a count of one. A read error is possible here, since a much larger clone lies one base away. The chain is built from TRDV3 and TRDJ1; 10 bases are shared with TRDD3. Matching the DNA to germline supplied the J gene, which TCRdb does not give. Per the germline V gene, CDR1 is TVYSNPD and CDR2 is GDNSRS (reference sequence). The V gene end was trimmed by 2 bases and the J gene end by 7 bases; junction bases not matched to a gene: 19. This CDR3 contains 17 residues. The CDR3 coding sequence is TGTGCCTTTCGTTCCGAAACCCTCACACTGGGGGATCTTAAACTCATCTTT. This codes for CAFRSETLTLGDLKLIF.

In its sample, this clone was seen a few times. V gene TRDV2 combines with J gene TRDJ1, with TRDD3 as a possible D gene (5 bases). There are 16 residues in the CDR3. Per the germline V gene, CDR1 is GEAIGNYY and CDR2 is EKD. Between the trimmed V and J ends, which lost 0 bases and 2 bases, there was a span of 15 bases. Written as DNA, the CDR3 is TGTGCCTGTGACACCCTTGGGGCTGTAAGGACCGATAAACTCATCTTT. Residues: CACDTLGAVRTDKLIF.

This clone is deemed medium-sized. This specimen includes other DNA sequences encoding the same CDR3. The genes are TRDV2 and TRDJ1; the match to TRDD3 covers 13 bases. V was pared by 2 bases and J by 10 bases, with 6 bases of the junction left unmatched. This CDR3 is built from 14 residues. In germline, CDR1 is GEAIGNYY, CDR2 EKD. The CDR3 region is CACDRLGDTLGLIF. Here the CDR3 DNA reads TGTGCCTGTGACAGACTGGGGGATACGCTAGGACTCATCTTT.